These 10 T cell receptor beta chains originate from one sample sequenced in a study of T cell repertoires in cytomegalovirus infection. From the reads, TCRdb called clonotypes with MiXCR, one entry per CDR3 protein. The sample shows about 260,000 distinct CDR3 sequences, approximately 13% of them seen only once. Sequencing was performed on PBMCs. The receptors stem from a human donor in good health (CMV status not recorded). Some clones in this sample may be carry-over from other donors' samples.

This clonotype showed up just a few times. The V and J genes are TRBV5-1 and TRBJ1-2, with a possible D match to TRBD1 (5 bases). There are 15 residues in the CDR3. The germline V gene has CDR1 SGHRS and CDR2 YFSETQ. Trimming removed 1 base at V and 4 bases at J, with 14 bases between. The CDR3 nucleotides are TGCGCCAGCAGCTTGAGCGCAGGGACGTCCTATGGCTACACCTTC. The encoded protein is CASSLSAGTSYGYTF.

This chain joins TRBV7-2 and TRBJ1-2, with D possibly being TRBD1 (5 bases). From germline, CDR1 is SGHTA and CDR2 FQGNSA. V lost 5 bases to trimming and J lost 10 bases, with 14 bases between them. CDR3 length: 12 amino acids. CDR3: CASSPGTRVYTF. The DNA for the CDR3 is TGTGCCAGCAGCCCCGGGACTCGGGTCTACACCTTC. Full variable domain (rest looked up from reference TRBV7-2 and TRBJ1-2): GAGVSQSPSNKVTEKGKDVELRCDPISGHTALYWYRQSLGQGLEFLIYFQGNSAPDKSGLPSDRFSAERTGGSVSTLTIQRTQQEDSAVYLCASSPGTRVYTFGSGTRLTVV.

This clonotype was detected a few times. CDR3 sequence: CASSERAGGGYTF. DNA of the CDR3: TGCGCCAGCAGTGAGCGAGCCGGGGGCGGCTACACCTTC. The chain recombines TRBV10-1 with TRBJ1-2; D might be TRBD1 (6 bases). V was shortened by 2 bases and J by 8 bases, with 12 bases between the two germline ends. The CDR3 totals 13 residues. Germline V gene data show CDR1 as WNHNN and CDR2 as SYGVQD (reference sequence).

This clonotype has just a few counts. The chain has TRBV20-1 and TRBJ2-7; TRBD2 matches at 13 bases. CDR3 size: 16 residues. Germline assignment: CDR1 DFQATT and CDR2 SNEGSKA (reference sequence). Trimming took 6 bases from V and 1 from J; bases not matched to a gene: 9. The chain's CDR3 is CSAEGLAGERSYEQYF. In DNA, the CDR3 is TGCAGTGCAGAAGGACTAGCGGGAGAGAGATCCTACGAGCAGTACTTC.

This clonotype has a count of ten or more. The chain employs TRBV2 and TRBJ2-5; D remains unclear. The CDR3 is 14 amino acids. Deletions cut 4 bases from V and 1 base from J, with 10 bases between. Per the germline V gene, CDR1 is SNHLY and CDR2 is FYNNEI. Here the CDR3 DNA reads TGTGCCAGCAGTGGTTCAGGATTCCAAGAGACCCAGTACTTC. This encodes CASSGSGFQETQYF.

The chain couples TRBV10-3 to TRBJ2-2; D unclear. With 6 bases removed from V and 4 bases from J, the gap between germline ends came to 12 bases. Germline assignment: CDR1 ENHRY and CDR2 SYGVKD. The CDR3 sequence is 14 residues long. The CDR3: CAISPRFATGELFF. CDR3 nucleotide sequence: TGTGCCATCAGCCCTCGCTTTGCCACCGGGGAGCTGTTTTTT.

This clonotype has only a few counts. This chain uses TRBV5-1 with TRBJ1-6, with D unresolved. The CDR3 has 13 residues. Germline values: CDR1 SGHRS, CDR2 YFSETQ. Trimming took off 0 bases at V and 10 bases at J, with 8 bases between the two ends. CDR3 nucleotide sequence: TGCGCCAGCAGCTTGGCCATTGAGTCACCCCTCCACTTT. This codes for CASSLAIESPLHF.

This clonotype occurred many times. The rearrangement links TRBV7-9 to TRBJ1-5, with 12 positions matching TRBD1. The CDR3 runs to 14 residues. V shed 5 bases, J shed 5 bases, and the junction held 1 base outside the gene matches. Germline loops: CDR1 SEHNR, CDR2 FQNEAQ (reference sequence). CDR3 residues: CASSGTGGYQPQHF. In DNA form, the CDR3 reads TGTGCCAGCAGCGGGACAGGGGGCTATCAGCCCCAGCATTTT.

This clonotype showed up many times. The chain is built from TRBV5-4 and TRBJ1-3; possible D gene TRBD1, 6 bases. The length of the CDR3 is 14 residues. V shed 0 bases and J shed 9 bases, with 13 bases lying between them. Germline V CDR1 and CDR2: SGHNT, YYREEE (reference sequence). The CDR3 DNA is TGTGCCAGCAGCTTGGCACGCCAGGGGATCACCATATATTTT. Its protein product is CASSLARQGITIYF.

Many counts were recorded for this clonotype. The CDR3 spells CSARRSDQGNEQFF. The CDR3 DNA reads TGCAGTGCTAGAAGATCCGACCAAGGCAATGAGCAGTTCTTC. This chain uses TRBV20-1 with TRBJ2-1, with unresolved D. The CDR3 consists of 14 residues. V shed 2 bases and J shed 6 bases, with 14 bases lying between them. CDR1 is DFQATT and CDR2 is SNEGSKA in the germline V gene (reference sequence).